The 15 T cell receptor beta chains reported below all come from one sample, sequenced in a study of CD8 T cells in Susac syndrome. When the RNA was reverse transcribed, random hexamers were used with an input of roughly 0.45 to 1 ug. TCRdb re-derived calls from the immunoSEQ multiplex PCR reads in MiXCR, one entry per CDR3 protein. The sample yields about 300,000 distinct CDR3 sequences, 85% seen once. Material: CD8+ T cells from PBMCs. These receptors came from a human donor with multiple sclerosis.

The chain joins TRBV29-1 to TRBJ2-1, with unresolved D. The CDR3 is 14 amino acids. Germline CDR1 reads SQVTM; CDR2 reads ANQGSEA. The ends were cut back, 3 bases at V and 1 base at J, with 10 bases in the middle. As DNA, the CDR3 is TGCAGCGTTGAGTGCACAGTTTCCTACAATGAGCAGTTCTTC. Protein product: CSVECTVSYNEQFF.

The rearrangement links TRBV28 to TRBJ2-4, with D perhaps TRBD2 (5 bases). V lost 3 bases, J lost 1 base, and 13 bases lay in between. CDR1 is MDHEN, CDR2 SYDVKM, per germline. The CDR3 sequence is 16 residues long. CDR3: CASSLSGSNAKNIQYF. DNA for the CDR3: TGTGCCAGCAGTTTGTCGGGGTCCAACGCCAAAAACATTCAGTACTTC.

The rearrangement links TRBV9 to TRBJ2-1; the match to TRBD1 covers 7 bases. Trimming cost V 4 bases and J 7 bases; bases outside gene matches: 14. Germline lookup yields CDR1 SGDLS and CDR2 YYNGEE. The CDR3 has 16 residues. CDR3 in DNA: TGTGCCAGCAGCCTCCGCTCGGCAGGGGGTAGAAATGAGCAGTTCTTC. This gives the protein CASSLRSAGGRNEQFF.

This clonotype was picked up a small number of times. The chain carries TRBV6-1 and TRBJ2-7; tentatively, D is TRBD1 (5 bases). The CDR3 totals 15 residues. The ends were cut back, 6 bases at V and 2 bases at J, with 17 bases in the middle. Germline V gene data show CDR1 as MNHNS and CDR2 as SASEGT. The CDR3: CASRSGLIGAYEQYF. Written as DNA, the CDR3 is TGTGCCAGCAGGTCCGGCCTCATAGGGGCCTACGAGCAGTACTTC.

This chain joins TRBV16 and TRBJ2-1; TRBD2 agrees at 11 bases. Germline CDR1 and CDR2: KGHSY and FQNENV. The CDR3 contains 16 residues. V gave up 4 bases and J gave up 7 bases; unmatched junction bases: 9. The CDR3 bases are TGTGCCAGCAGCCGAATAATACTAGCGGGAGAGAATGAGCAGTTCTTC. It is translated as CASSRIILAGENEQFF.

This rearrangement joins TRBV20-1 to TRBJ2-3, with 7 nucleotides matching TRBD2. Per germline, CDR1 DFQATT and CDR2 SNEGSKA (reference sequence). This CDR3 region has 15 residues. With 5 bases clipped from V and 2 bases from J, the junction kept 10 bases outside the gene matches. This chain's CDR3 is CSAGGVSRTTDTQYF. CDR3 bases: TGCAGTGCTGGGGGGGTGTCCAGGACCACAGATACGCAGTATTTT.

The sample holds one count of this clonotype. The chain joins TRBV19 to TRBJ2-6; 11 nucleotides line up with TRBD1. V trimming: 5 bases; J trimming: 2 bases; junction bases outside the gene matches: 8. This CDR3 spans 18 amino acids. The germline V gene has CDR1 LNHDA and CDR2 SQIVND (reference sequence). CDR3 protein: CASSRTGGELAGANVLTF. CDR3 DNA: TGTGCCAGTAGTCGGACAGGGGGCGAACTCGCTGGGGCCAACGTCCTGACTTTC. Full variable domain (remainder filled in from reference TRBV19 and TRBJ2-6): DGGITQSPKYLFRKEGQNVTLSCEQNLNHDAMYWYRQDPGQGLRLIYYSQIVNDFQKGDIAEGYSVSREKKESFPLTVTSAQKNPTAFYLCASSRTGGELAGANVLTFGAGSRLTVL.

The rearrangement links TRBV19 to TRBJ1-5; a possible D gene is TRBD1 (5 bases). CDR3 length equals 15 residues. Per germline, CDR1 LNHDA and CDR2 SQIVND (reference sequence). The V end lost 7 bases, the J end lost 5 bases, and 18 bases lay between the germline ends. CDR3 in DNA: TGTGCCAGTAATGGGCAATTTGGGGCTGATCAGCCCCAGCATTTT. As protein: CASNGQFGADQPQHF. The full variable domain, in which reference TRBV19 and TRBJ1-5 provide the parts outside the CDR3, is DGGITQSPKYLFRKEGQNVTLSCEQNLNHDAMYWYRQDPGQGLRLIYYSQIVNDFQKGDIAEGYSVSREKKESFPLTVTSAQKNPTAFYLCASNGQFGADQPQHFGDGTRLSIL.

This clonotype was detected only once. CDR3 in amino acids: CASSEAGLAYQDTQYF. CDR3 coding DNA: TGCGCCAGCAGCGAAGCGGGACTAGCTTATCAAGATACGCAGTATTTT. This rearrangement joins TRBV5-1 to TRBJ2-3, with 9 nucleotides matching TRBD2. The CDR3 totals 16 residues. V lost 4 bases to trimming and J lost 5 bases; unmatched junction nucleotides: 11. Germline CDR1 reads SGHRS; CDR2 reads YFSETQ.

This CDR3 reads CASSVGQGNTGELFF. The DNA of the CDR3 is TGTGCCAGCAGCGTAGGACAGGGCAACACCGGGGAGCTGTTTTTT. The rearrangement links TRBV9 to TRBJ2-2; 7 nucleotides agree with TRBD1. V was pared by 0 bases and J by 2 bases, with 1 base of the junction left unmatched. Germline CDR1 is SGDLS and CDR2 is YYNGEE. The length of the CDR3 is 15 residues.

The chain couples TRBV20-1 to TRBJ2-7; D gene unclear. With 3 bases removed from V and 0 bases from J, the gap between germline ends came to 9 bases. In germline, CDR1 is DFQATT, CDR2 SNEGSKA (reference sequence). This CDR3 has 13 residues. CDR3 loop: CSASTWSSYEQYF. The CDR3 bases are TGCAGTGCTAGCACATGGAGCTCCTACGAGCAGTACTTC.

This chain connects TRBV10-3 to TRBJ2-7, with D uncertain. V was pared by 0 bases and J by 1 base, with 7 bases between. The germline V gene encodes CDR1 ENHRY and CDR2 SYGVKD. CDR3 length: 14 amino acids. CDR3 nucleotide sequence: TGTGCCATCAGTGAGTCGGTAAATTCCTACGAGCAGTACTTC. It specifies CAISESVNSYEQYF.

The gene calls are TRBV7-9 and TRBJ1-1; perhaps TRBD1 as D (6 bases). Germline CDR1 and CDR2: SEHNR and FQNEAQ (reference sequence). Trimming shortened V by 6 bases and J by 0 bases, and 14 bases separated the two germline ends. This CDR3 region has 15 residues. CDR3 residues: CASRDRGQMNTEAFF. The CDR3 DNA reads as TGTGCCAGCAGGGACAGAGGGCAAATGAACACTGAAGCTTTCTTT.

The chain has TRBV25-1 and TRBJ2-2, with D perhaps TRBD1 or TRBD2 (5 bases each). V lost 2 bases to trimming and J lost 5 bases, with 15 bases between them. The CDR3 loop spans 16 amino acids. Germline CDR1 MGHDK, CDR2 SYGVNS. The CDR3: CASSEKVGTPTGELFF. Written as DNA, the CDR3 is TGTGCCAGCAGTGAAAAGGTCGGGACGCCAACCGGGGAGCTGTTTTTT.

This clonotype was recorded a few times. The V gene is TRBV9, the J gene TRBJ2-7, with 10 bases that match TRBD1. Germline CDR1 is SGDLS and CDR2 is YYNGEE. V shed 1 base and J 5 bases; nucleotides not matched to a gene: 6. The CDR3 extends over 15 amino acids. The CDR3 loop reads CASSVLGTGVDEQYF. The CDR3 DNA sequence: TGTGCCAGCAGCGTATTGGGGACAGGGGTCGACGAGCAGTACTTC.